This T cell receptor (beta chain) was sequenced during a study of cytomegalovirus exposure and HLA in healthy donors. The germline V gene encodes CDR1 SEHNR and CDR2 FQNEAQ (reference sequence). The CDR3 is 16 residues long. Trimming cost V 1 base and J 4 bases; bases outside gene matches: 9. Primers for the PCR totalled 60 Vbeta and 13 Jbeta. The protocol was immunoSEQ multiplex PCR, while the TCRdb copy is restricted to in-frame clones and leaves out a portion. In the table there are around 150,000 clones, over 60% of which are singletons. J is TRBJ2-7 and V is TRBV7-9; 8 bases are shared with TRBD1. Sequencing was carried out using PBMCs. This TCR was sampled from a woman younger than 45 in good health and CMV-seronegative. The CDR3 nucleotides are TGTGCCAGCAGCTTAGGTTATGGTGACAGGGGATACGAGCAGTACTTC. It encodes CASSLGYGDRGYEQYF.